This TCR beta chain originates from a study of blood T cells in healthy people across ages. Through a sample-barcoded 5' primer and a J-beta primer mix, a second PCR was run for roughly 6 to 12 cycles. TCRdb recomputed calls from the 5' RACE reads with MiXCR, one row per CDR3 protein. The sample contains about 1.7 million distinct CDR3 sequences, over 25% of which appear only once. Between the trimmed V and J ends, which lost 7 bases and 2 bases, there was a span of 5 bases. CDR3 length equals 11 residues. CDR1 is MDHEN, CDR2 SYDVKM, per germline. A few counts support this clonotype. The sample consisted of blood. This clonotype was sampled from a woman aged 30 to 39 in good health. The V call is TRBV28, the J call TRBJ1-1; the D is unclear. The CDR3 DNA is TGTGCCAGCACTTCAAACACTGAAGCTTTCTTT. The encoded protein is CASTSNTEAFF.